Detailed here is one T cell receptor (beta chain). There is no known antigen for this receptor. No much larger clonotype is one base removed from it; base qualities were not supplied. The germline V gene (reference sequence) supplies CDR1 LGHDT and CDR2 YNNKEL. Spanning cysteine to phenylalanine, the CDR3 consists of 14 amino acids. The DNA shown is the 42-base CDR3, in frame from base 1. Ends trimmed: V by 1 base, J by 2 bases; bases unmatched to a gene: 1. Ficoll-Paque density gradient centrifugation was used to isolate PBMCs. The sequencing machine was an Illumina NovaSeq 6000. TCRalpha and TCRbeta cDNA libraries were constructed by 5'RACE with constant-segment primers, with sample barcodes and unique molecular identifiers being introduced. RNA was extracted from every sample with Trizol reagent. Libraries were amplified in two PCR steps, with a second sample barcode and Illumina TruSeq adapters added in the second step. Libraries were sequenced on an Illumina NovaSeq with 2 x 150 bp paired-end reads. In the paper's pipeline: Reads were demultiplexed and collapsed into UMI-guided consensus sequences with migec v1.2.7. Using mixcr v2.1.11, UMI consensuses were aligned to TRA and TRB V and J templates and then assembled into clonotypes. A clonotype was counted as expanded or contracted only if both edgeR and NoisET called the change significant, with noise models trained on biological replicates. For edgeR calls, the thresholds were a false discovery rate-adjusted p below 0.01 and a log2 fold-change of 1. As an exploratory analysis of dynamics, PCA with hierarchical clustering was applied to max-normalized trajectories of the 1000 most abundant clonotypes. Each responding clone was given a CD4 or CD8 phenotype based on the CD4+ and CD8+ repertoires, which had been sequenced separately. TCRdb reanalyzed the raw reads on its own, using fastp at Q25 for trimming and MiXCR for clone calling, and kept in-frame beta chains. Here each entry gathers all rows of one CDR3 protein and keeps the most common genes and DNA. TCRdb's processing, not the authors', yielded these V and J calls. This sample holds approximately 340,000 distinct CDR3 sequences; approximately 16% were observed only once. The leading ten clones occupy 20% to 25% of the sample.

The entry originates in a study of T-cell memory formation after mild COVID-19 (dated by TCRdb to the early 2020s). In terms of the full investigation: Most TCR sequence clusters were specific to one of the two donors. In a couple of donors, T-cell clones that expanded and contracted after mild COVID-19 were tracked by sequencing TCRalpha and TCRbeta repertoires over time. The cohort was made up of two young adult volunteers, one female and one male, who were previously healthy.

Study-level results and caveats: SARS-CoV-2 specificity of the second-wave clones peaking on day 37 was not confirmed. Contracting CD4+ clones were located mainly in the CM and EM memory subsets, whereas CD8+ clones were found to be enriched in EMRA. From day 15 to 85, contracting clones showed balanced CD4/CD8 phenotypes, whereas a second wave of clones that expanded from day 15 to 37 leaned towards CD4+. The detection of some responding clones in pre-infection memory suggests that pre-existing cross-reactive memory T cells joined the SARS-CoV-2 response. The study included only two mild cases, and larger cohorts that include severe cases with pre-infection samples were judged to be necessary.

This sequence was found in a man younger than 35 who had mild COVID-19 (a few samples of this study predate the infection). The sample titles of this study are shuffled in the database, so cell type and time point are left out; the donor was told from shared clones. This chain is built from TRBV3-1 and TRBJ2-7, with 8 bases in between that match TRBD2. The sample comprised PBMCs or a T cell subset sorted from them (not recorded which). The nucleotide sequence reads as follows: TGTGCCAGCAGCCAAGGAGCGGGGGCCTACGAGCAGTACTTC. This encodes CASSQGAGAYEQYF.